This T cell receptor (beta chain) was identified in a study of blood T cell repertoires in COVID-19. In the study's own analysis: Estimation of nucleated cell counts relied on the amplification of reference gene primers. The protocol was immunoSEQ multiplex PCR, while the TCRdb copy is restricted to in-frame clones and leaves out a portion. The V and J calls and clone size are taken from that table; D and trimming were inferred from the DNA. The sample has around 250,000 clones, 82% seen once. Germline V gene lookup returns CDR1 SGHNT and CDR2 YYREEE (reference sequence). This CDR3 is built from 16 residues. V was cut by 4 bases and J by 3 bases, with 17 bases left in between.

The sequence came from a woman aged 80 or over with acute or convalescent COVID-19. The specimen sequenced was peripheral blood. This chain joins TRBV5-4 and TRBJ1-5, with D uncertain. For the CDR3, the DNA is TGTGCCAGCAGCCGATCGGAGACTAGAACCAATCAGCCCCAGCATTTT. This sequence encodes CASSRSETRTNQPQHF.